This T cell receptor (beta chain) was obtained from a study of cytomegalovirus exposure and HLA in healthy donors. The PCR contained 60 Vbeta and 13 Jbeta primers. Produced via immunoSEQ multiplex PCR; TCRdb's table is partial and in-frame only. Here the sample spans 90,000 or so clones, under 90% being singletons. The CDR3 runs to 16 residues. V gave up 1 base and J gave up 4 bases; unmatched junction bases: 8. Germline assignment: CDR1 SNHLY and CDR2 FYNNEI. The sample consisted of PBMCs. The sequence derives from a man between 50 and 59 years old in good health and CMV-seropositive. The chain couples TRBV2 to TRBJ1-1, with TRBD1 identical over 8 bases. CDR3 residues: CASSEGRGQGGTEAFF. The CDR3, as DNA: TGTGCCAGCAGTGAAGGGCGTGGACAGGGAGGCACTGAAGCTTTCTTT.